The source of this T cell receptor beta chain is a study of cytomegalovirus exposure and HLA in healthy donors. This CDR3 has 15 amino acids. The V and J ends lost 4 bases and 0 bases respectively, with 9 bases between them. CDR1 is SNHLY and CDR2 is FYNNEI in the germline V gene. Findings and caveats of the study: A link between a missense DCLRE1C variant and TCR beta V- and J-gene trimming emerged from a later analysis. The sole available immune exposure information was CMV serostatus.

This PCR relied on a set of 60 Vbeta primers and 13 Jbeta primers. This table comes from immunoSEQ multiplex PCR, and its TCRdb copy is limited to in-frame clones, with some not included. Here the sample spans 130,000 or so clones, roughly four fifths being singletons. At sampling all donors were nominally healthy, likely with unrecorded immune exposures. Regarding this clone: Its matching antigen is unknown.

This TCR came from a male donor in good health and CMV-seronegative. Sequenced: PBMCs. V gene TRBV2 combines with J gene TRBJ1-4; D unresolved. CDR3 DNA sequence: TGTGCCAGCAGTGGCTTGGCTTCAACTAATGAAAAACTGTTTTTT. Translation: CASSGLASTNEKLFF.